Shown below are 31 T cell receptor beta chains from a single sample sequenced in a study of T-cell reconstitution after alpha-beta-depleted transplantation in children. The TCRbeta library was prepared with unique molecular identifiers. TCRdb fed the PCR reads into MiXCR, producing one record per CDR3 protein. This sample has tens of thousands of distinct CDR3 sequences; 7.3% occur once, and the top ten carry approximately 2.4%. Specimen: PBMCs from the stem cell graft donor, collected from the stem cell graft. The receptors here all came from a human donor who donated a stem cell graft to a child with acute lymphoblastic leukemia.

This clonotype has ten or more counts. The chain uses TRBV6-1 and TRBJ1-1; the D gene is possibly TRBD1 (5 bases). CDR1 is MNHNS and CDR2 is SASEGT in the germline V gene. Trimming took 7 bases from V and 5 from J, leaving 20 bases between them. The CDR3 consists of 15 residues. CDR3 loop: CASTRGSRGGTEAFF. For the CDR3, the DNA is TGTGCCAGCACCAGAGGGTCGAGGGGAGGGACTGAAGCTTTCTTT.

This clonotype was observed a handful of times. The chain links TRBV7-9 to TRBJ1-1, with TRBD1 matching over 8 bases. Germline assignment: CDR1 SEHNR and CDR2 FQNEAQ (reference sequence). The CDR3 extends over 16 amino acids. V gave up 1 base and J gave up 11 bases; unmatched junction bases: 15. The CDR3 DNA reads TGTGCCAGCAGCTTAGATATCACCGGGACAGGTCTTTATGCTTTCTTT. Encoded protein: CASSLDITGTGLYAFF.

This clonotype was seen at least ten times. The rearrangement uses TRBV7-3 and TRBJ2-1; the match to TRBD2 covers 8 bases. Germline CDR1 is SGHTA and CDR2 is FQGTGA. This CDR3 is 16 amino acids long. The junction had 14 bases not matched to a gene; V was cut back by 4 bases and J by 9 bases. The CDR3 sequence: CASSSPPGGPPGEQFF. Written as DNA, the CDR3 is TGTGCCAGCAGCTCACCACCGGGGGGGCCCCCGGGTGAGCAGTTCTTC.

This clonotype appeared many times. This rearrangement joins TRBV4-3 to TRBJ2-1; the match to TRBD1 covers 7 bases. Per the germline V gene, CDR1 is LGHNA and CDR2 is YSLEER. This CDR3 comprises 16 residues. Unmatched junction bases numbered 9, after V lost 5 bases and J lost 2 bases. CDR3 amino acids: CASSYKLQGAYNEQFF. CDR3 DNA sequence: TGCGCCAGCAGCTACAAGCTTCAGGGGGCCTACAATGAGCAGTTCTTC.

To note about this clonotype: A much larger clone differs by one base, so this may be a read error. The chain uses TRBV19 and TRBJ2-1; D not certain. This CDR3 has 15 residues. Per the germline V gene, CDR1 is LNHDA and CDR2 is SQIVND (reference sequence). CDR3 sequence reads: CASSITPSSYDEQFF. Written as DNA, the CDR3 is TGTGCCAGTAGTATAACCCCAAGCTCCTACGATGAGCAGTTCTTC. Full variable domain (remainder filled in from reference TRBV19 and TRBJ2-1): DGGITQSPKYLFRKEGQNVTLSCEQNLNHDAMYWYRQDPGQGLRLIYYSQIVNDFQKGDIAEGYSVSREKKESFPLTVTSAQKNPTAFYLCASSITPSSYDEQFFGPGTRLTVL.

This clonotype was observed many times. The genes are TRBV10-3 and TRBJ2-3; the match to TRBD2 covers 10 bases. This CDR3 region has 16 residues. V lost 0 bases and J lost 0; bases outside the gene matches: 0. CDR1 is ENHRY, CDR2 SYGVKD, per germline. CDR3 loop: CAISESTSGSTDTQYF. The CDR3 DNA sequence: TGTGCCATCAGTGAGTCGACTAGCGGGAGCACAGATACGCAGTATTTT.

This clonotype was recorded at least ten times. The rearrangement links TRBV12-3 or TRBV12-4 to TRBJ1-5, with D uncertain. Trimming pared 4 bases from V and 6 bases from J, leaving 7 bases between. This CDR3 region has 12 residues. CDR3 sequence: CASSSRIQPQHF. In DNA form, the CDR3 reads TGTGCCAGCAGTTCCAGAATTCAGCCCCAGCATTTT.

This clonotype showed up many times. This chain uses TRBV5-1 with TRBJ2-7; D gene uncertain. The CDR3 has 14 amino acids. The V end lost 0 bases, the J end lost 7 bases, and 14 bases lay between the germline ends. CDR1 and CDR2 from the germline V gene are SGHRS and YFSETQ. This CDR3 is CASSLADPTGEQYF. CDR3 DNA: TGCGCCAGCAGCTTGGCGGACCCGACCGGGGAGCAGTACTTC.

The chain employs TRBV25-1 and TRBJ2-2; D is undetermined. Germline V gene sequence: CDR1 MGHDK, CDR2 SYGVNS. The V gene lost 2 bases and the J gene lost 1 base, with 5 bases spanning the gap. CDR3 length equals 14 residues. The CDR3: CASSEVLNTGELFF. The CDR3 DNA sequence: TGTGCCAGCAGTGAAGTCCTGAACACCGGGGAGCTGTTTTTT.

V and J are TRBV2 and TRBJ1-2; a weak D match, TRBD1 (5 bases). The CDR3 extends over 19 amino acids. The germline CDR1 and CDR2 sequences are SNHLY and FYNNEI. Trimming stripped 8 bases from V and 2 bases from J, with 30 bases between. For the CDR3, the DNA is TGTGCCAGCTGTTCCCCCGGGGCAGGGCACCCATCCTTCAACTATGGCTACACCTTC. This encodes CASCSPGAGHPSFNYGYTF.

The sample holds many counts of this clonotype. V usage is TRBV7-6 and J usage is TRBJ1-5; 12 bases are a match to TRBD1. Germline loops: CDR1 SGHVS, CDR2 FNYEAQ. The trim removed 4 bases at V and 3 bases at J, leaving 4 bases unmatched. The CDR3 sequence is 16 residues long. In DNA, the CDR3 is TGTGCCAGCAGCTCTGGGACAGGGGGCAACAATCAGCCCCAGCATTTT. Translation: CASSSGTGGNNQPQHF.

V is TRBV7-3 and J is TRBJ2-1, with 9 bases lining up with TRBD1. The germline CDR1 and CDR2 sequences are SGHTA and FQGTGA. V shed 5 bases, J shed 8 bases, and the junction held 10 bases outside the gene matches. The CDR3 totals 15 residues. Here the CDR3 DNA reads TGTGCCAGCAGCGTGGGACAGGGAGATATCCATGAGCAGTTCTTC. Protein sequence: CASSVGQGDIHEQFF.

This clonotype came up a few times. The gene calls are TRBV18 and TRBJ2-5; D is undetermined. This CDR3 comprises 11 residues. Looked up from germline, CDR1 is KGHSH and CDR2 is LQKENI. V lost 6 bases and J lost 6, with 8 bases in between. The CDR3 here is CASSPGQTQYF. CDR3 DNA: TGTGCCAGCTCGCCAGGACAGACCCAGTACTTC. Based on the CDR3 plus reference TRBV18 and TRBJ2-5, the full variable domain is NAGVMQNPRHLVRRRGQEARLRCSPMKGHSHVYWYRQLPEEGLKFMVYLQKENIIDESGMPKERFSAEFPKEGPSILRIQQVVRGDSAAYFCASSPGQTQYFGPGTRLLVL.

This clonotype was observed a handful of times. The chain joins TRBV6-1 to TRBJ2-3; 11 bases match TRBD2. The CDR3 has 14 residues. Unmatched junction bases numbered 4, after V lost 8 bases and J lost 3 bases. CDR1 and CDR2 from the germline V gene are MNHNS and SASEGT. The CDR3 nucleotides are TGTGCCAGCGAACTAGCGGGAGCGACAGATACGCAGTATTTT. Its protein is CASELAGATDTQYF.

This clonotype was picked up a small number of times. The chain recombines TRBV13 with TRBJ2-3; 10 bases are shared with TRBD1. This CDR3 is 23 amino acids long. Germline V gene data show CDR1 as PRHDT and CDR2 as FYEKMQ (reference sequence). The V segment lost 4 bases and the J segment 2 bases; nucleotides outside the gene matches: 27. The CDR3 DNA sequence: TGTGCCAGCAGCTCTTCCGGGACAGGGGTGATCGAAGAATCAGGAACCGCCACAGATACGCAGTATTTT. This encodes CASSSSGTGVIEESGTATDTQYF.

This clonotype was recorded many times. CDR3 DNA sequence: TGTGCCAGCAGCCGAAGGACAGAGCCAGATACGCAGTATTTT. This codes for CASSRRTEPDTQYF. The chain recombines TRBV7-8 with TRBJ2-3, with a possible D match to TRBD1 (6 bases). Germline values: CDR1 SGHVS, CDR2 FQNEAQ. The CDR3 extends over 14 amino acids. Trimming cost V 5 bases and J 4 bases, with 13 bases left between them.

This chain uses TRBV12-3 or TRBV12-4 with TRBJ2-3; D gene ambiguous. V dropped 6 bases and J dropped 10 bases, with 8 bases sitting between them. The CDR3 runs 10 residues. CDR3 residues: CASSPRSQYF. CDR3 bases: TGTGCCAGCAGCCCTCGGTCGCAGTATTTT.

This clonotype was seen ten or more times. The chain combines TRBV20-1 with TRBJ2-7; D not resolved. V was cut by 0 bases and J by 2 bases, with 11 bases left in between. This CDR3 is built from 14 residues. Germline V gene data show CDR1 as DFQATT and CDR2 as SNEGSKA (reference sequence). This chain's CDR3 is CSARELDGAYEQYF. The CDR3 bases are TGCAGTGCTAGAGAGCTGGACGGAGCCTACGAGCAGTACTTC.

This clonotype was counted a few times. A much more abundant neighbour one base away suggests this may be a read error. The chain recombines TRBV4-2 with TRBJ2-3; 7 bases line up with TRBD2. V shed 4 bases and J 0 bases; nucleotides not matched to a gene: 10. Germline V gene sequence: CDR1 LGHNA, CDR2 YNFKEQ. The CDR3 loop spans 17 amino acids. CDR3 coding DNA: TGTGCCAGCAGCCCTGCGCGGGGGAAAACTAGCACAGATACGCAGTATTTT. Residues: CASSPARGKTSTDTQYF.

This clonotype was counted many times. The chain has TRBV7-9 and TRBJ2-1, with 8 positions matching TRBD2. V gave up 6 bases and J gave up 9 bases; unmatched junction bases: 10. The CDR3 has 14 amino acids. CDR1 and CDR2 (germline): SEHNR, FQNEAQ (reference sequence). CDR3 bases: TGTGCCAGCAGACCTCCGGGGGGGGCTTTTGAGCAGTTCTTC. Translation: CASRPPGGAFEQFF.

This clonotype has a count of ten or more. This chain links TRBV28 with TRBJ1-5, with D uncertain. Germline V lookup: CDR1 MDHEN, CDR2 SYDVKM. Trimming took off 3 bases at V and 3 bases at J, with 12 bases between the two ends. This CDR3 has 15 amino acids. The CDR3 sequence is CASSLGLTNNQPQHF. The CDR3 region has the DNA TGTGCCAGCAGTTTGGGGTTGACAAACAATCAGCCCCAGCATTTT.

This clonotype was detected ten times or more. The junction and the germline gene differ at one end; a read error may be behind it. The V gene is TRBV29-1, the J gene TRBJ1-2; D remains ambiguous. The length of the CDR3 is 14 residues. Germline V gives CDR1 SQVTM, CDR2 ANQGSEA. The CDR3 loop reads CSFERNSPNYGYTF. DNA for the CDR3: TGCAGCTTTGAACGAAACAGCCCTAACTATGGCTACACCTTC.

This clonotype has ten or more counts. This sequence joins TRBV10-3 and TRBJ2-7; TRBD2 agrees at 8 bases. Losses at the gene ends were 4 bases for V and 5 bases for J; bases not matched to a gene: 7. The germline CDR1 and CDR2 sequences are ENHRY and SYGVKD. The CDR3 totals 14 residues. The CDR3 here is CAISGREGPNEQYF. CDR3 nucleotide sequence: TGTGCCATCAGTGGACGGGAGGGCCCCAACGAGCAGTACTTC.

This clonotype has ten or more counts. The V gene is TRBV28, the J gene TRBJ1-1, with TRBD1 matching 7 bases. Trimming removed 8 bases from V and 5 bases from J; junction bases left unmatched: 11. The V gene's germline CDR1 is MDHEN and CDR2 SYDVKM. This CDR3 is 14 amino acids long. CDR3 loop: CASCFRGLETEAFF. The CDR3 DNA follows: TGTGCCAGCTGCTTTAGGGGGCTGGAGACTGAAGCTTTCTTT.

The chain is built from TRBV18 and TRBJ1-2; 8 bases fit TRBD1. Germline trimming cut 6 bases from V and 4 bases from J; bases unmatched to any gene: 7. Germline loops: CDR1 KGHSH, CDR2 LQKENI. The CDR3 length is 14 residues. In nucleotides, the CDR3 is TGTGCCAGCTCCCGACAGGGGCTTGCCTATGGCTACACCTTC. It yields the protein CASSRQGLAYGYTF.

This clonotype was seen at least ten times. The gene calls are TRBV5-1 and TRBJ1-1; the D is unclear. Trimming stripped 4 bases from V and 8 bases from J, with 12 bases between. The CDR3 runs to 12 residues. The germline V gene encodes CDR1 SGHRS and CDR2 YFSETQ. The CDR3 here is CASSENWAEAFF. In DNA, the CDR3 is TGCGCCAGCAGCGAAAATTGGGCCGAAGCTTTCTTT.

This clonotype showed up many times. The gene calls are TRBV27 and TRBJ1-5, with unresolved D. V lost 5 bases and J lost 6, with 8 bases in between. Germline loops: CDR1 MNHEY, CDR2 SMNVEV (reference sequence). This CDR3 is built from 12 residues. DNA of the CDR3: TGTGCCAGCAGTATCCGGGGTCAGCCCCAGCATTTT. This gives the protein CASSIRGQPQHF.

In its sample, this clonotype was seen many times. This sequence joins TRBV3-1 and TRBJ2-5; 8 positions match TRBD2. J was trimmed by 3 bases and V by 4 bases; bases with no gene match: 1. Germline V gives CDR1 LGHDT, CDR2 YNNKEL (reference sequence). The CDR3 has 13 amino acids. Here the CDR3 reads CASSPAGEETQYF. In DNA, the CDR3 is TGTGCCAGCAGCCCAGCGGGGGAAGAGACCCAGTACTTC.

This clonotype was observed many times. The DNA for the CDR3 is TGCGCCAGCAGTAATGAGCGGGAGATGGAAGAGACCCAGTACTTC. Its translation is CASSNEREMEETQYF. This chain links TRBV10-2 with TRBJ2-5; TRBD2 matches at 8 bases. Germline trimming cut 5 bases from V and 3 bases from J; bases unmatched to any gene: 8. The CDR3 consists of 15 residues. Germline CDR1 and CDR2: WSHSY and SAAADI.

This clonotype was recorded many times. The rearrangement links TRBV7-8 to TRBJ2-1; D possibly corresponds to TRBD2 (6 bases). The CDR3 sequence is 15 residues long. Between the trimmed V and J ends, which lost 4 bases and 4 bases, there was a span of 14 bases. Looked up from germline, CDR1 is SGHVS and CDR2 is FQNEAQ. The CDR3 is CASSSAASAYNEQFF. CDR3 nucleotides: TGTGCCAGCAGCTCAGCAGCTAGCGCTTACAATGAGCAGTTCTTC.

This clonotype was counted between two and nine times. The chain joins TRBV6-2 or TRBV6-3 to TRBJ2-7, with 8 bases matching TRBD2. The V and J ends lost 11 bases and 5 bases, in that order; junction bases with no gene match: 14. This CDR3 region has 14 residues. The V gene's germline CDR1 is MNHEY and CDR2 SVGEGT. The CDR3 sequence is CAHGGGLAPDEQYF. In DNA, the CDR3 is TGTGCCCACGGGGGAGGACTAGCTCCGGACGAGCAGTACTTC.